Sequencing of this T cell receptor beta chain was carried out in a study of blood T cell repertoires in COVID-19. Study as a whole: Researchers got acute and convalescent COVID-19 samples from the United States, Italy and Spain.

Produced via immunoSEQ multiplex PCR; TCRdb's table is partial and in-frame only. The data contain fewer than 30,000 clones, about 84% of them singletons. Trimming stripped 5 bases from V and 2 bases from J, with 13 bases between. The germline V gene has CDR1 MGHRA and CDR2 YSYEKL. This CDR3 spans 15 amino acids. This clone was seen only a few times. V and J are TRBV4-1 and TRBJ2-1, with D possibly matching TRBD1 (5 bases). Sequencing input: peripheral blood. The TCR originated in a man aged 45 to 65 with active or convalescent COVID-19. The CDR3 DNA reads TGCGCCAGCAGCGGAGACAGCCCCACCTACAATGAGCAGTTCTTC. It is translated as CASSGDSPTYNEQFF.